The present entry profiles one T cell receptor (beta chain) with its context. Its antigen is unknown. These data come from a study of cytomegalovirus exposure and HLA in healthy donors (dated by TCRdb to 2017 to 2019). Background on the whole study: An earlier analysis of roughly 500 of the donors reported approximately 300 Gb of sequence data and roughly 100 million unique TCR beta sequences from roughly 200 million T cells. An earlier analysis of approximately 630 of the donors applied high-throughput TCR beta sequencing to assess whether each TCR beta V gene segment acted as functional or pseudogenic. Of the roughly 390 genotyped donors, 81% fell in the genetic ancestry cluster associated with self-reported Caucasian donors. To predict cytomegalovirus infection status, the study brought together high-throughput TCR immunosequencing, statistical association of individual TCRs with disease status, and machine learning. An early release that covered about 600 HLA-typed donors contained 250 to 350 gigabases of sequencing data and 85 million to 100 million unique TCR sequences. Besides the first cohort of 666 subjects, a separate validation cohort made up of roughly 120 different subjects was used. Every repertoire in the discovery cohort had been generated on one and the same sequencing platform. HLA typing included class I and class II loci at four-digit resolution. Donor age, sex, ethnicity and CMV serostatus were compiled together with the repertoire data. The number of typed donors differed by locus: about 620-640 for A, B, C, DRB1 and DQB1; 500 to 550 for DQA1; about 600 for DPA1; and 400 to 480 for DPB1. Because of strong linkage in the cohort, roughly five DR-DQ haplotypes were treated as single units for association and clustering. Among some 400 genotyped donors of the cohort, an average of around 240,000 unique TCR beta nucleotide sequences was sequenced per donor, of which roughly 17% were non-productive. Genome-wide SNP genotypes for about 65% of the 666 donors were used in a later genetic analysis, which treated that subset as a discovery cohort. In the later analysis, no new phenotypic data were used to find candidate immune exposures; instead, reliance was placed on TCR beta sequences and their occurrence across donors. The study was designed to test whether signatures of past pathogen exposure could be identified by cataloging public T cell receptors. In a later analysis, previously published TCR beta repertoires from about 670 donors were re-analyzed and high-resolution HLA genotyping was added so that TCR occurrence patterns could be studied. The T cell repertoires of several hundred subjects were profiled by immunosequencing and related to cytomegalovirus serostatus. The paper as a whole reports these results and caveats: V-gene and J-gene trimming of TCR beta chains was associated with a missense DCLRE1C variant in a later genetic analysis, and the association was replicated in an independent cohort. According to a later genetic analysis, donors in an Asian-associated ancestry cluster had fewer N-insertions in productive TCRs than the approximately 700-donor mean. Because HLA typing was missing for some donors at each locus, association tests included only the typed subset. This cohort had only TCR beta chains sequenced, and the lack of alpha or paired-chain data limited which features could be detected. It was suggested by the authors that the approach could potentially be generalized to other disease states and immunological phenotypes. Compared with equally common non-associated chains, HLA-associated TCR beta chains in a later analysis were more clonally expanded and had lower generation probabilities. Assigning TCR associations to individual alleles was difficult when HLA alleles, especially DR and DQ, strongly co-occurred. Specific HLA alleles were associated with 15,000 to 20,000 TCR beta sequences at a false discovery rate of 0.05 in a later analysis. In a later analysis, TCR association rates were found to vary across HLA loci, with the most associated TCRs seen for DRB1 alleles and the fewest for HLA-C alleles. A later analysis reported that several top co-occurrence clusters appeared linked to parvovirus B19, influenza, CMV and Epstein-Barr virus. Some IMGT-functional V segments, including TRBV6-2 and TRBV6-3, could not be told apart with the 87-base-pair reads, so those segments were excluded. Most TCR sequences were seen in very few donors, while some public TCRs were found in many individuals. Sequencing depth was assumed to be roughly uniform across donors in the presence/absence analyses, though that assumption may not hold. In an earlier analysis of some 500 of the donors, most TCR beta V segments appeared in productive rearrangements about 87% or about 30% of the time, broadly matching IMGT annotations. A cluster of highly shared sequence variants was judged likely to be a technical artifact of the sequencing pipeline. A further reported finding was that TCR beta sequences accurately predicted the HLA-A and HLA-B alleles for most subjects in the first cohort. The earlier analysis of fewer than 750 of the donors excluded 15 to 20 rarely observed V segments, including chromosome 9 orphons, because counts were too low. In both the original and validation cohorts, the classifier was reported to diagnose cytomegalovirus status with high specificity and sensitivity. Linkage disequilibrium might explain the correlated functional status among segregating V segments, but an unknown experimental factor could not be excluded. CMV serostatus was the only immune exposure information available for the cohort. The study listed 150 to 200 TCR beta chains as associated with cytomegalovirus. A few of the identified cytomegalovirus-associated TCR beta chains were confirmed in vitro to be specific for cytomegalovirus antigens. Most CMV-associated TCR beta chains appeared to be HLA-restricted in a later analysis, and the HLA associations seemed to be driven largely by CMV exposure.

The cohort comprised fewer than 750 healthy bone marrow donors. At the time of sampling, every cohort member was nominally healthy, though immune exposures that went unrecorded were likely present. The donor was CMV seronegative and belonged to the group of roughly 330 seronegative cohort members. Every donor gave a peripheral blood sample, and the peripheral blood mononuclear cells from that sample were used for TCR beta sequencing. Genomic DNA was extracted from the blood cell samples with the Qiagen DNeasy Blood Extraction Kit. Libraries came from the immunoSEQ multiplex PCR assay. The multiplex PCR relied on a mix of 60 forward primers for TCR Vbeta segments and 13 reverse primers for TCR Jbeta segments. Amplification of the CDR3 region of rearranged TCR beta genes was performed with a multiplex PCR assay on genomic DNA. On the Illumina HiSeq System, the amplified TCR beta libraries were sequenced as 87-base-pair reads. The authors' analysis ran thus. A later analysis counted about 82 million unique TCR beta chains across the 640 or so repertoires, and around 9.9 million of these chains were shared by at least two donors. Raw reads were error-corrected and collapsed into unique sequences by a nearest-neighbor algorithm in which closely related sequences were merged to remove PCR and sequencing errors. To assign V, D and J gene segments, CDR3 sequences were aligned to IMGT reference sequences. Each retained sequence needed at least a six-nucleotide match to both a V gene segment and a J gene segment. Rearrangements were called productive when the CDR3 lacked stop codons and stayed in frame with V and J; all others were non-productive. CDR3 was defined by IMGT convention, running from the second conserved V-encoded cysteine to the conserved J-encoded phenylalanine. In an earlier analysis of around 570 of the donors, sequences lacking an unambiguous match to a single V gene segment were excluded. In an earlier analysis of some 590 of the donors, a V segment was called functional when productive rearrangements were above 56.7%, and segregating when the standard deviation between donors exceeded 5%. A statistical classification framework was built to diagnose cytomegalovirus status from the catalog of TCR beta chain sequences. In a later analysis, TCR nucleotide sequences were compared against IMGT/GENE-DB human TR gene sequences so that V and J genes could be assigned. A later analysis assigned CDR3 sequences and most-parsimonious VDJ recombination scenarios with the TCRdist pipeline. In a later analysis, each TCR beta chain was defined by its CDR3 amino acid sequence together with its V-gene family, and reads without a unique V-gene family were excluded. To address suspected cross-contamination and a sequencing artifact, a later analysis removed 592 highly shared, low-generation-probability nucleotide sequences. In a later analysis, a clonal expansion index was calculated for each public chain from normalized within-repertoire ranks of inferred template counts. In a later analysis, generation probabilities were computed using a VDJ recombination model fitted to out-of-frame rearrangements, and the results were checked against IGoR. In a later analysis, TCR-TCR, TCR-HLA and TCR-CMV co-occurrence was scored with hypergeometric tests, and a repertoire-size bias correction was applied to TCR pairs. To estimate false discovery rates, a later analysis permuted the HLA or CMV assignments 20 times. In a later analysis, co-occurring TCRs were grouped using DBSCAN, and TCRdist sequence similarity was added for clustering within HLA-allele-positive subsets. Co-occurrence clustering excluded repertoires with fewer than 30,000 or more than 120,000 public chains, plus five with anomalous nucleotide sharing. TCRdb mirrors the immuneACCESS table, restricted to in-frame sequences. Some clones are absent from its copies; in checked studies, under half trace to an unresolved V gene, and the reason for the others is unknown. V and J calls plus clone size are reproduced from that table; the DNA served to infer D and trimming. This sample's table contains 150,000 to 200,000 clones. The ten largest clones represent around 6% of the sample.

The CDR3 has 14 amino acids, counting the end cysteine and phenylalanine. Left in the record is the CDR3 DNA by itself, 42 bases read in frame from the first base. For CDR1 and CDR2, the germline V gene (reference sequence) lists SGHNT and YYREEE. V gives up 4 bases and J gives up 8 bases, and the segment between their germline ends measures 18 bases. The sample comprised PBMCs. This chain is built from TRBV5-4 and TRBJ1-2; TRBD1 is a weak D gene call, 6 bases matching. The sequence derives from a man aged 30 to 39 in good health and CMV-seronegative. The CDR3 is CASSNGLTRGGYTF. At the DNA level, the sequence is TGTGCCAGCAGCAATGGTTTGACCAGGGGCGGCTACACCTTC.